This T cell receptor beta chain was captured in a study of T cell changes during pregnancy in multiple sclerosis. Profiling relied on immunoSEQ multiplex PCR, and the TCRdb table lists in-frame clones only, not all of them. The table records 90,000 to 150,000 clones, approximately 93% of them present only once. The input for sequencing was peripheral blood, taken before pregnancy. This receptor was obtained from a female donor with multiple sclerosis, enrolled in a pregnancy study.

The CDR3 region has the DNA TGTGCCAGTAGTGTGACAGGGTCTACTGGAAACACCATATATTTT. Its translation: CASSVTGSTGNTIYF. This chain uses TRBV19 with TRBJ1-3; 7 bases align to TRBD1. The CDR3 has 15 residues. V lost 5 bases to trimming and J lost 2 bases; unmatched junction nucleotides: 6. CDR1 is LNHDA and CDR2 is SQIVND in the germline V gene (reference sequence). The full variable domain, in which reference TRBV19 and TRBJ1-3 provide the parts outside the CDR3, is DGGITQSPKYLFRKEGQNVTLSCEQNLNHDAMYWYRQDPGQGLRLIYYSQIVNDFQKGDIAEGYSVSREKKESFPLTVTSAQKNPTAFYLCASSVTGSTGNTIYFGEGSWLTVV.